This is a list of T cell receptor beta chains from one sample in a study of CD8 T cells in ankylosing spondylitis. TCRdb analysed the 5' RACE reads with MiXCR anew, one entry per CDR3 protein. The repertoire holds about 90,000 distinct CDR3 sequences, with approximately 30% as singletons. Sequencing was carried out using blood, either unsorted or a sorted T cell fraction (not recorded which). All receptors derive from a male donor with ankylosing spondylitis or in good health (not recorded which). Both conserved end residues are part of each CDR3. A D gene is named only where the DNA matches it firmly. Clone size is not always given. Where it is, it says once, few, many or a class for expanded clones.

J gene	D gene	clone size	V gene	CDR3 DNA	CDR3 protein
TRBJ2-7	TRBD2	many	TRBV6-1	TGTGCCAGCAGTGTTCATAGCGGGCCCTACGAGCAGTACTTC	CASSVHSGPYEQYF
TRBJ1-1	-	-	TRBV7-2	TGTGCCAGCAGCCGAGACAGGACTTCTGAAGCTTTCTTT	CASSRDRTSEAFF
TRBJ1-3	TRBD1	-	TRBV7-3	TGTGCCAGCAGCGTCTCCGGGACAGGGCCTGGAAACACCATATATTTT	CASSVSGTGPGNTIYF
TRBJ2-3	-	few	TRBV28	TGTGCCAGCACGGGGGCCACAGATACGCAGTATTTT	CASTGATDTQYF
TRBJ2-2	TRBD2	few	TRBV5-1	TGCGCCAGCAGCTTCTCTCCTAGCGGGGCCAACACCGGGGAGCTGTTTTTT	CASSFSPSGANTGELFF
TRBJ2-5	TRBD2	few	TRBV4-1	TGCGCCAGCAGCCACCTCGGCGGGGGGCAACTGGAGACCCAGTACTTC	CASSHLGGGQLETQYF
TRBJ2-1	TRBD1	-	TRBV5-1	TGCGCCAGCAGCTTGGCCAAGAGACAGGGCCCTGGCTACAATGAGCAGTTCTTC	CASSLAKRQGPGYNEQFF
TRBJ2-2	-	-	TRBV7-2	TGTGCCAGCAGCTTAGCTCAACTCACCGGGGAGCTGTTTTTT	CASSLAQLTGELFF
TRBJ2-1	-	-	TRBV11-2	TGTGCCAGCAGCCGACTCTTGGGGGGACGTTACAATGAGCAGTTCTTC	CASSRLLGGRYNEQFF
TRBJ2-4	TRBD1	few	TRBV5-1	TGCGCCAGCAGCTCCGGCCTCCTGGACAGGGGGGACATTCAGTACTTC	CASSSGLLDRGDIQYF
TRBJ1-2	-	few	TRBV5-1	TGCGCCAGCAGCTTTCCGGAGCAGTATGGCTACACCTTC	CASSFPEQYGYTF
TRBJ1-1	-	-	TRBV20-1	TGCAGTTCATTCGGGACTGAAGCTTTCTTT	CSSFGTEAFF
TRBJ1-1	TRBD1	many	TRBV27	TGTGCCAGCATTGCGGACAGGGTCGCCACTGAAGCTTTCTTT	CASIADRVATEAFF
TRBJ1-3	-	few	TRBV5-1	TGCGCCAGCAGTTACGACGCGGCTGGGGGAAACACCATATATTTT	CASSYDAAGGNTIYF
TRBJ2-2	-	-	TRBV5-5	TGTGCCAGCAGTACCCTACCGGGACATCAAACCGGGGAGCTGTTTTTT	CASSTLPGHQTGELFF
TRBJ1-2	-	-	TRBV27	TGTGCCAGCAGTTCCGGGGGACGGTCTTATGGCTACACCTTC	CASSSGGRSYGYTF
TRBJ2-1	-	-	TRBV11-2	TGTGCCAGCAGCCCGAGTTCGGGAGCGTACAATGAGCAGTTCTTC	CASSPSSGAYNEQFF
TRBJ1-2	-	many	TRBV7-9	TGTGCCAGCAGCCCCCCCGCCCGGACACGAGATCGCTACACCTTC	CASSPPARTRDRYTF
TRBJ2-3	-	few	TRBV20-1	TGCAGTGCTATAAACAGGGCAGATACGCAGTATTTT	CSAINRADTQYF
TRBJ1-2	-	-	TRBV20-1	TGCAGTGCTGGCGATGAGAGCTACACCTTC	CSAGDESYTF
TRBJ1-1	-	few	TRBV7-7	TGTGCCAGCAGCTTAACTTCGTTAACTGAAGCTTTCTTT	CASSLTSLTEAFF
TRBJ2-2	-	few	TRBV14	TGTGCCAGCAGGGGTGGTCCCACCGGGGAGCTGTTTTTT	CASRGGPTGELFF
TRBJ2-7	-	-	TRBV7-8	TGTGCCAGCAGCTTAGTTTCAGGGCCCTACGAGCAGTACTTC	CASSLVSGPYEQYF
TRBJ1-3	-	few	TRBV5-1	TGCGCCAGCAGCCGAAGTTACTCTGGAAACACCATATATTTT	CASSRSYSGNTIYF
TRBJ2-1	-	few	TRBV29-1	TGCAGCGTTGAAGGGTGGCAGGACAATGAGCAGTTCTTC	CSVEGWQDNEQFF
TRBJ2-5	-	-	TRBV5-6	TGTGCCAGCAGACTTATCGGGAGCACCAAAGAGACCCAGTACTTC	CASRLIGSTKETQYF
TRBJ1-3	-	few	TRBV6-5	TGTGCCAGCAGTTACCGCGGCTCTGGAAACACCATATATTTT	CASSYRGSGNTIYF
TRBJ1-1	-	-	TRBV5-1	TGCGCCAGCAGCTTGCAGGGTCGGGAGAACACTGAAGCTTTCTTT	CASSLQGRENTEAFF
TRBJ2-3	-	-	TRBV20-1	TGCAGTGCCGAAACCGGGACTGGCACAGATACGCAGTATTTT	CSAETGTGTDTQYF
TRBJ2-3	-	-	TRBV29-1	TGCAGCGTTGTGGTCCGCCGGGGCACAGATACGCAGTATTTT	CSVVVRRGTDTQYF
TRBJ2-7	-	-	TRBV15	TGTGCCACCAGCAGCGGACCGAATGGGATTTACGAGCAGTACTTC	CATSSGPNGIYEQYF
TRBJ2-7	-	-	TRBV7-8	TGTGCCAGCAGTAACATCGCCTACGAGCAGTACTTC	CASSNIAYEQYF
TRBJ2-7	TRBD1	-	TRBV9	TGTGCCAGCAGCGTGGGGGACAGCTCCTACGAGCAGTACTTC	CASSVGDSSYEQYF
TRBJ2-1	-	few	TRBV12-3/TRBV12-4	TGTGCCAGCAGTTTTGGGCGGGGATCCTACAATGAGCAGTTCTTC	CASSFGRGSYNEQFF
TRBJ1-1	-	many	TRBV20-1	TGCAGTGCTCCTAAGCCGGGGCAGCCGAACACTGAAGCTTTCTTT	CSAPKPGQPNTEAFF
TRBJ2-3	-	-	TRBV5-1	TGCGCCAGCAGCTCGGTTCCGTCCCACATAGATACGCAGTATTTT	CASSSVPSHIDTQYF
TRBJ2-3	TRBD2	-	TRBV2	TGTGCCAGCAGAGGCACTAGCGGGGACACAGATACGCAGTATTTT	CASRGTSGDTDTQYF